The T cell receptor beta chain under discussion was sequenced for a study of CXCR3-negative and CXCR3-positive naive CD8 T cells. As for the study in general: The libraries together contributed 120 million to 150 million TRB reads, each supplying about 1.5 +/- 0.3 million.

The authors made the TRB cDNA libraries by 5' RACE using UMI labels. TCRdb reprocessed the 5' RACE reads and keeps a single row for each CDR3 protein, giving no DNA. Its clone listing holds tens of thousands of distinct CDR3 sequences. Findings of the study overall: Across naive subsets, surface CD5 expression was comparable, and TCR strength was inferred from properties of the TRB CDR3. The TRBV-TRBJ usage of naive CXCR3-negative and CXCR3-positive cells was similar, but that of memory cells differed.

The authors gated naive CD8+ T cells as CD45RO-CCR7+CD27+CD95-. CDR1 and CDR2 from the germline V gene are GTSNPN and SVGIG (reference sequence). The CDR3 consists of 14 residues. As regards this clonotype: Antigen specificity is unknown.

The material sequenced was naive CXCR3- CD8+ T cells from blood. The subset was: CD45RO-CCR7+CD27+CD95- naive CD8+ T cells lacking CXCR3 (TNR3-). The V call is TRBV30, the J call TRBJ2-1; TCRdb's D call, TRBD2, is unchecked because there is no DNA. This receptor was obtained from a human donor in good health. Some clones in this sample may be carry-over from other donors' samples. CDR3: CAWKKASGRNEQFF. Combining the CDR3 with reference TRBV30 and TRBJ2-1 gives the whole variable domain SQTIHQWPATLVQPVGSPLSLECTVEGTSNPNLYWYRQAAGRGLQLLFYSVGIGQISSEVPQNLSASRPQDRQFILSSKKLLLSDSGFYLCAWKKASGRNEQFFGPGTRLTVL.